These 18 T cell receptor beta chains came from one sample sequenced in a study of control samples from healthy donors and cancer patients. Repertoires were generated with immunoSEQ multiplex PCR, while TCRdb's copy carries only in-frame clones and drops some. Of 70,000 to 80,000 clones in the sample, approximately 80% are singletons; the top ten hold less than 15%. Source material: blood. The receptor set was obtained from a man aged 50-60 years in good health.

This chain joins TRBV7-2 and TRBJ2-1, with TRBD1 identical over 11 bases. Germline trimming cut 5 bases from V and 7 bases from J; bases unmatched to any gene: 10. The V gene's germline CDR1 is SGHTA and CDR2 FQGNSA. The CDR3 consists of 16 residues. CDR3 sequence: CASSQRTGGASNEQFF. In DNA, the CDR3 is TGTGCCAGCAGCCAACGGACAGGGGGCGCGTCAAATGAGCAGTTCTTC.

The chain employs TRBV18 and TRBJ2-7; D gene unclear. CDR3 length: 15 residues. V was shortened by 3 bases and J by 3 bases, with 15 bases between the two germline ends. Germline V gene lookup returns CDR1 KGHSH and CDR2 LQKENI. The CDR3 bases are TGTGCCAGCTCACCTGGAATGCGCACGGGCTACGAGCAGTACTTC. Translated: CASSPGMRTGYEQYF.

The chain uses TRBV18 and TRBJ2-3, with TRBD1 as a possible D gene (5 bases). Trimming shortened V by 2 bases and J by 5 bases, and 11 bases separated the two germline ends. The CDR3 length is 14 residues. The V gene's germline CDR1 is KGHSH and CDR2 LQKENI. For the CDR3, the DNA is TGTGCCAGCTCACCAGCAGGGTTCGGAGATACGCAGTATTTT. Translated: CASSPAGFGDTQYF.

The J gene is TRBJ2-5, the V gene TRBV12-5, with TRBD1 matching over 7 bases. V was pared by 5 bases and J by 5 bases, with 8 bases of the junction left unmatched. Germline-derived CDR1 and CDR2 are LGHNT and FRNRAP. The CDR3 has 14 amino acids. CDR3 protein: CASGLTGRQETQYF. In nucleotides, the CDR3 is TGTGCTAGTGGTCTGACAGGGCGGCAGGAGACCCAGTACTTC.

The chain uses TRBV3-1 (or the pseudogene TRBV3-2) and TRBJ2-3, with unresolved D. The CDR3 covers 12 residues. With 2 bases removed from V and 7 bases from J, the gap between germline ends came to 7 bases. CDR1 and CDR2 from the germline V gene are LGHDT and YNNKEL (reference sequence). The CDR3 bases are TGTGCCAGCAGCCAACGCAGGTATACGCAGTATTTT. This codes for CASSQRRYTQYF.

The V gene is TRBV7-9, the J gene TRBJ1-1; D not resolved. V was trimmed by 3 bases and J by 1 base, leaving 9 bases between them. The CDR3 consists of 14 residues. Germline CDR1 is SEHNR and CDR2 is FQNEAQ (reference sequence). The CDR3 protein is CASSLRHQNTEAFF. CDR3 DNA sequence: TGTGCCAGCAGCTTGCGACACCAGAACACTGAAGCTTTCTTT.

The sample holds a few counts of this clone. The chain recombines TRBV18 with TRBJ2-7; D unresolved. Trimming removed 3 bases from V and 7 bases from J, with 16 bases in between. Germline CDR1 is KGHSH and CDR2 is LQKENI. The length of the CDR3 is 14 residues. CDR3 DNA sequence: TGTGCCAGCTCACCGTCAGCTATCTTACTTGAGCAGTACTTC. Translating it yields CASSPSAILLEQYF.

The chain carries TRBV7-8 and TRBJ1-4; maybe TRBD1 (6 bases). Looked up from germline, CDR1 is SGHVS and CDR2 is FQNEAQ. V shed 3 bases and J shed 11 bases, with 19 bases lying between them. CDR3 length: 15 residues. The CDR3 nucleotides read TGTGCCAGCAGCTTCCGACCGGGGGCCGGGGCGAAACTGTTTTTT. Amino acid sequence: CASSFRPGAGAKLFF.

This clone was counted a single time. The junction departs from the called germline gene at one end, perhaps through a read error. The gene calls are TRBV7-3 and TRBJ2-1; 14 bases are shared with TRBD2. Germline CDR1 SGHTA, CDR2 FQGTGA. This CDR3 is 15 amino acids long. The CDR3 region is CASSLKWGTSGRWVF. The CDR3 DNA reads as TGTGCCAGCAGCTTAAAGTGGGGGACTAGCGGGAGATGGGTCTTC.

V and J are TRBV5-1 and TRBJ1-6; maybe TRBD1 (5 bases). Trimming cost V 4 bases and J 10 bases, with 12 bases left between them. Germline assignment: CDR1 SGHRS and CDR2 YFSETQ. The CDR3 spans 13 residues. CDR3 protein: CASSRIDSSPLHF. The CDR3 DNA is TGCGCCAGCAGCAGGATCGACAGCTCACCCCTCCACTTT. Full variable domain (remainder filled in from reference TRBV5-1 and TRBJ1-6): KAGVTQTPRYLIKTRGQQVTLSCSPISGHRSVSWYQQTPGQGLQFLFEYFSETQRNKGNFPGRFSGRQFSNSRSEMNVSTLELGDSALYLCASSRIDSSPLHFGNGTRLTVT.

CDR3 loop: CASRDMQGPHGYTF. As DNA, the CDR3 is TGTGCCAGCAGAGATATGCAGGGGCCCCATGGCTACACCTTC. The chain combines TRBV5-5 with TRBJ1-2; TRBD1 is a possible D gene (6 bases). The germline V gene has CDR1 SGHKS and CDR2 YYEKEE (reference sequence). The CDR3 is 14 residues long. The germline V and J ends were trimmed by 5 bases and 6 bases, with 17 bases remaining between them. Filled out from reference TRBV5-5 and TRBJ1-2, the complete variable domain reads DAGVTQSPTHLIKTRGQQVTLRCSPISGHKSVSWYQQVLGQGPQFIFQYYEKEERGRGNFPDRFSARQFPNYSSELNVNALLLGDSALYLCASRDMQGPHGYTFGSGTRLTVV.

CDR3 amino acids: CASRHTGQGLLGRTEAFF. In nucleotides, the CDR3 is TGTGCCAGCAGGCACACGGGACAGGGGCTACTGGGGAGGACTGAAGCTTTCTTT. The genes are TRBV11-2 and TRBJ1-1; 10 bases match TRBD1. Germline V gives CDR1 SGHAT, CDR2 FQNNGV. V lost 6 bases, J lost 5 bases, and 18 bases stayed unmatched. The CDR3 contains 18 residues.

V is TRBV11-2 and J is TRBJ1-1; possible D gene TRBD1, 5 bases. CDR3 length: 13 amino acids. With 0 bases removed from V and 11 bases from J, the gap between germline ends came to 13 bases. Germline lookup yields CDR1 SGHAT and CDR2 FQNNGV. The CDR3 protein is CASSLDGEGMAFF. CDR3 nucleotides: TGTGCCAGCAGCTTAGACGGGGAGGGGATGGCTTTCTTT.

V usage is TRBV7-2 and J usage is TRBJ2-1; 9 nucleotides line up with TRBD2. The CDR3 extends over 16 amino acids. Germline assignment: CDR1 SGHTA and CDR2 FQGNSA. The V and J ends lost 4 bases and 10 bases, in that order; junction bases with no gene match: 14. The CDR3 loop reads CASSSLAGMGQFEQFF. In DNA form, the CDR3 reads TGTGCCAGCAGCTCCCTAGCGGGGATGGGCCAATTCGAGCAGTTCTTC.

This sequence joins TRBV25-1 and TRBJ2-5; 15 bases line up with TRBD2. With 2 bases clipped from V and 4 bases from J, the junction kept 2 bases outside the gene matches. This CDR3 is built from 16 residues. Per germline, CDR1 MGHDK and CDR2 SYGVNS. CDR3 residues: CASSEGLAGGLETQYF. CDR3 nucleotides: TGTGCCAGCAGTGAAGGACTAGCGGGAGGGTTAGAGACCCAGTACTTC.

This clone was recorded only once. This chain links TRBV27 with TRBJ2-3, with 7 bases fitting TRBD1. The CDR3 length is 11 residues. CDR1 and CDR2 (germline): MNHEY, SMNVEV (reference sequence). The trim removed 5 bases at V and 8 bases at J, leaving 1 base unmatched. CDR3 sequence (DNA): TGTGCCAGCAGTCCAGGGGGTACGCAGTATTTT. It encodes CASSPGGTQYF.

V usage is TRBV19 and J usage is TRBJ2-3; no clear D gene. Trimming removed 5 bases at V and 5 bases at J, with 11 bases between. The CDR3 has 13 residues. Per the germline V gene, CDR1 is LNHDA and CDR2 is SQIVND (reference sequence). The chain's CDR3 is CASSSRSGDTQYF. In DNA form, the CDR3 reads TGTGCCAGTAGTTCGCGGTCCGGAGATACGCAGTATTTT. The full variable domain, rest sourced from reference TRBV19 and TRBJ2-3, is DGGITQSPKYLFRKEGQNVTLSCEQNLNHDAMYWYRQDPGQGLRLIYYSQIVNDFQKGDIAEGYSVSREKKESFPLTVTSAQKNPTAFYLCASSSRSGDTQYFGPGTRLTVL.

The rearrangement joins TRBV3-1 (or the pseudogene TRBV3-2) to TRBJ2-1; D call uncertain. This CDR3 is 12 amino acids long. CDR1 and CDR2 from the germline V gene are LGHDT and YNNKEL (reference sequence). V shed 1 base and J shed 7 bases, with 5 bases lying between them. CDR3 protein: CASSQVGNEQFF. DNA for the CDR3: TGTGCCAGCAGCCAAGTTGGGAATGAGCAGTTCTTC.